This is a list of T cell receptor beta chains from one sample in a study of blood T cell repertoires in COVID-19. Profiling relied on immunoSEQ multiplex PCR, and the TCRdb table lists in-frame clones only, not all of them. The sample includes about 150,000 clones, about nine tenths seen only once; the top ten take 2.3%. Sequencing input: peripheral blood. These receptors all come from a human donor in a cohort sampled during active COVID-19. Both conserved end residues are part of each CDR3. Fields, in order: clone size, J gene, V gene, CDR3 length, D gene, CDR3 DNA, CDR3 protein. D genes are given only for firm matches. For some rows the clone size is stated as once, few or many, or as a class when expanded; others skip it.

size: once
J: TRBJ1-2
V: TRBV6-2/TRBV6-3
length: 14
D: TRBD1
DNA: TGTGCCAGCAGTTACTCGATCAGGGGGCGCGGCTACACCTTC
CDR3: CASSYSIRGRGYTF

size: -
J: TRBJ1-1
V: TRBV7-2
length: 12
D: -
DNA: TGTGCCAGCAGCCCAGCGGGCCCTGAAGCTTTCTTT
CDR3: CASSPAGPEAFF

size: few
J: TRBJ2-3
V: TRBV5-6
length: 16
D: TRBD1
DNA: TGTGCCAGCAGCTGGGGACAGGCTAAGAGCACAGATACGCAGTATTTT
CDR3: CASSWGQAKSTDTQYF

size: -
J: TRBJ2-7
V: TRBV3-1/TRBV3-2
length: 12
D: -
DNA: TGTGCCAGCAGCCATAGCTCCTACGAGCAGTACTTC
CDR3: CASSHSSYEQYF

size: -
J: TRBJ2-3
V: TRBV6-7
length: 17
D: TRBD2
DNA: TGTGCCAGCAGTTACTCGAGGACTAGCGGGCTCAGGAGGGTGCAGTATTTT
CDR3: CASSYSRTSGLRRVQYF

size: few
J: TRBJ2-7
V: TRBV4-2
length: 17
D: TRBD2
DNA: TGTGCCAGCAGCCAAGATAAGACTAGCGGGGTGTCCTACGAGCAGTACTTC
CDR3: CASSQDKTSGVSYEQYF

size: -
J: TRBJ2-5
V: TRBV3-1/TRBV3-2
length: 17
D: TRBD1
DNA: TGTGCCAGCAGCCAATTGACAGGGAAAGGCCCGAGGGAGACCCAGTACTTC
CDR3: CASSQLTGKGPRETQYF

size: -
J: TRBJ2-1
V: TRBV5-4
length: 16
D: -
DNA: TGTGCCAGCAGCTTGGAGTCAGGGGCGGTCTACAATGAGCAGTTCTTC
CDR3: CASSLESGAVYNEQFF

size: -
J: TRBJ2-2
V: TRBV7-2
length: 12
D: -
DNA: TGTGCCAGCAGCGCTATCGGCGGGGAGCTGTTTTTT
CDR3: CASSAIGGELFF

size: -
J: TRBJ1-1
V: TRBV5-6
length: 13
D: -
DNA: TGTGCCAGCAGCTCATGGCCCAACACTGAAGCTTTCTTT
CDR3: CASSSWPNTEAFF

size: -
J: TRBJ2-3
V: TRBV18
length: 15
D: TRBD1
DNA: TGTGCCAGCTCTACCGGGACAGGGGGATTAGATACGCAGTATTTT
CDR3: CASSTGTGGLDTQYF

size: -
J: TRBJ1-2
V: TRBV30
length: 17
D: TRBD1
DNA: TGTGCCTGGACCGAACCTAACAGGGGCCCCACTAACTATGGCTACACCTTC
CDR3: CAWTEPNRGPTNYGYTF

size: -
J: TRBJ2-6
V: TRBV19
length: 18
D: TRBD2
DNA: TGTGCCAGTAGTGGAAGGACTAGCGCTAGCTCTGGGGCCAACGTCCTGACTTTC
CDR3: CASSGRTSASSGANVLTF

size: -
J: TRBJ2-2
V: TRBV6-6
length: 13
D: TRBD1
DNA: TGTGCCAGCAAGGACAGGGACGACGGGGAGCTGTTTTTT
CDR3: CASKDRDDGELFF

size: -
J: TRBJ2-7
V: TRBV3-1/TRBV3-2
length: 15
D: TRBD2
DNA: TGTGCCAGCAGATCAAATAGCGGGAAATCAAACGAGCAGTACTTC
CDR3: CASRSNSGKSNEQYF

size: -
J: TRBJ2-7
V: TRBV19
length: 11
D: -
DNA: TGTGCCAGTAGTATCGGCTACGAGCAGTACTTC
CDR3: CASSIGYEQYF

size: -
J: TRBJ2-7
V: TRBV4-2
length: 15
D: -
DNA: TGTGCCAGCAGCCAAGATCGCGGGTCTCCCTACGAGCAGTACTTC
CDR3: CASSQDRGSPYEQYF

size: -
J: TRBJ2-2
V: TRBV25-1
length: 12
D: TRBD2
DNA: TGTGCCAGCAGTGATCCGGGACTACGGCTGTTTTTT
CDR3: CASSDPGLRLFF

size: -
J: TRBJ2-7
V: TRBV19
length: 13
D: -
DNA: TGTGCCAGTAAGGGGGACACCTTCTACGAGCAGTACTTC
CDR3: CASKGDTFYEQYF

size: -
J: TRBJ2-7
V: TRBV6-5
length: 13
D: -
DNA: TGTGCCAGCAGTAGAAATGGGCCCGACGAGCAGTACTTC
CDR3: CASSRNGPDEQYF

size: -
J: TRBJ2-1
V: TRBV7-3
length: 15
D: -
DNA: TGTGCCAGCAGCTCGAAGCGGAGCTCCTACAATGAGCAGTTCTTC
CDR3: CASSSKRSSYNEQFF

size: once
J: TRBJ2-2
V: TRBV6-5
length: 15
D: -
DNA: TGTGCCAGCAGCCTAGACAGGTCGAACACCGGGGAGCTGTTTTTT
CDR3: CASSLDRSNTGELFF

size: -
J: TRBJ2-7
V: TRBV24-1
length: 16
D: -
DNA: TGTGCCACCAGTGATTTGCCTTCGGCCGGGATCGACGAGCAGTACTTC
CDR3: CATSDLPSAGIDEQYF

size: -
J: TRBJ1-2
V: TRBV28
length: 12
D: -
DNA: TGTGCCAGCAGTCAGGGTGCGCGAGGCTACACCTTC
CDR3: CASSQGARGYTF

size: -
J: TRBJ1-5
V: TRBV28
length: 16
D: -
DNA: TGTGCCAGCACCGAGTCAGGGTTGGGAAGCAATCAGCCCCAGCATTTT
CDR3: CASTESGLGSNQPQHF

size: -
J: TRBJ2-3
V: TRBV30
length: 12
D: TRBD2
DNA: TGTGCCTGGAGGGCTAGCGGGGGTACGCAGTATTTT
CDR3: CAWRASGGTQYF

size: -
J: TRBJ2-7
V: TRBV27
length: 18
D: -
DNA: TGTGCCAGCAGCCCGCGGCGGCAGGAAAAAGGGGATCTCTACGAGCAGTACTTC
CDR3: CASSPRRQEKGDLYEQYF

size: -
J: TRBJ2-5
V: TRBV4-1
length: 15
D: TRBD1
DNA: TGCGCCAGCAGCCGCGGGACAGGCCCAGGAGAGACCCAGTACTTC
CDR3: CASSRGTGPGETQYF

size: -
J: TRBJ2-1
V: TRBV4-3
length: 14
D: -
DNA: TGCGCCAGCAGCCATTCTCGCTCCGGGTATGAGCAGTTCTTC
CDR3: CASSHSRSGYEQFF

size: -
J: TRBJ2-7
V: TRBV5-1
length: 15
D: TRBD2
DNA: TGCGCCAGCACCCCGACCACTAGCGGGGCCTACGAGCAGTACTTC
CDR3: CASTPTTSGAYEQYF

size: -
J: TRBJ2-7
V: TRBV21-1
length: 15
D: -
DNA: TGTGCCAGCAGCAAAGACAGGGGGTTCGCCTACGAGCAGTACTTC
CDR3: CASSKDRGFAYEQYF

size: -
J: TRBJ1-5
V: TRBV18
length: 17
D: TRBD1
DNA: TGTGCCAGCTCACCAGGGACCGGGACAGGGGGACGAGAGCCCCAGCATTTT
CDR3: CASSPGTGTGGREPQHF

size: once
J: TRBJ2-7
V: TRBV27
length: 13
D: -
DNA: TGTGCCAGCAGTTTAGACAGGACCTACGAGCAGTACTTC
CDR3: CASSLDRTYEQYF

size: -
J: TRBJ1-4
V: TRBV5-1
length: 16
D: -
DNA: TGCGCCAGCAGTTGGCCCACAGGGTCTAATAATGAAAAACTGTTTTTT
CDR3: CASSWPTGSNNEKLFF

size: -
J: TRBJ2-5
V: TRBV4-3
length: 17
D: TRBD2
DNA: TGCGCCAGCAGCCAAGCCGAGCGGGGGGGAGGGAAGAGACCCCAGTACTTC
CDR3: CASSQAERGGGKRPQYF

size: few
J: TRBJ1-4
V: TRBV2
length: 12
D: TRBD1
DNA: TGTGCCACGACAGGGTCTAATGAAAAACTGTTTTTT
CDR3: CATTGSNEKLFF

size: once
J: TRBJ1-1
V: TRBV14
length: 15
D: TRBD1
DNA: TGTGCCAGCAGCCAACAGGGGGCAGGGAACACTGAAGCTTTCTTT
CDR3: CASSQQGAGNTEAFF

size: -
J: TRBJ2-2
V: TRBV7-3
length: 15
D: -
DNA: TGTGCCAGCAGCTTAATTAGGTTGGCGGACGGGGAGCTGTTTTTT
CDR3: CASSLIRLADGELFF

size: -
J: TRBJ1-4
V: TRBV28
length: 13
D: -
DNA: TGTGCCAGCAGGAACCAGGGGAGTGAAAAACTGTTTTTT
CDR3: CASRNQGSEKLFF

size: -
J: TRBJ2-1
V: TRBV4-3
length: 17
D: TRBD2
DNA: TGCGCCAGCAGCCAAGATTGGGGAGCGGGAGGGCCGGGTGAGCAGTTCTTC
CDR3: CASSQDWGAGGPGEQFF

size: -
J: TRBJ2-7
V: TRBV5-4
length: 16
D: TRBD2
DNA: TGTGCCAGCAGATCAGGCCCCCGTCGGGGGGTGGAGGAGCAGTACTTC
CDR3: CASRSGPRRGVEEQYF

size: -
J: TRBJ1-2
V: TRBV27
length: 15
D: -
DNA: TGTGCCAGCAGTTTACATGGACCCACTAGCTATGGCTACACCTTC
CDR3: CASSLHGPTSYGYTF

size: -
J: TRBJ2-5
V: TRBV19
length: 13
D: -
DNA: TGTGCCAGTAGTACCGACAATCAAGAGACCCAGTACTTC
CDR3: CASSTDNQETQYF

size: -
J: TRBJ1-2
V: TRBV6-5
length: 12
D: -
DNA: TGTGCCAGCAACCAGGGTAACTATGGCTACACCTTC
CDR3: CASNQGNYGYTF

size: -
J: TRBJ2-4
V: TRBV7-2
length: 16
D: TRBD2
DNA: TGTGCCAGCAGCTTTACTAGCGGGGGGATCAAAAACATTCAGTACTTC
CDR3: CASSFTSGGIKNIQYF

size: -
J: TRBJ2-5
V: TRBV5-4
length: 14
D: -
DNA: TGTGCCAGCAGCTTTCGGCTAGCGAGTGAGACCCAGTACTTC
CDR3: CASSFRLASETQYF

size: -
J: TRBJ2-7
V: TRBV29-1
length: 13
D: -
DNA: TGCAGCGTCCTAGTGGGGGCAGCCTACGAGCAGTACTTC
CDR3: CSVLVGAAYEQYF

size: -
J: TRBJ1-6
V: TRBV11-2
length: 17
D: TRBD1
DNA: TGTGCCAGCAGTCGGACAGGGGGAAGGACCTATAATTCACCCCTCCACTTT
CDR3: CASSRTGGRTYNSPLHF

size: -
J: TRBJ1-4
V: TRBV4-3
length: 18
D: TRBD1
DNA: TGCGCCAGCAGCCAGACCACAGGGGGCCGATTGTCATATGAAAAACTGTTTTTT
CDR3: CASSQTTGGRLSYEKLFF

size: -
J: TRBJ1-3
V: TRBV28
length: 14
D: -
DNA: TGTGCCAGCAGTTTTGCAGGGGCTGGAAACACCATATATTTT
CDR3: CASSFAGAGNTIYF

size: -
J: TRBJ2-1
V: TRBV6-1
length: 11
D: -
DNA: TGTGCCAGCAGTGAAAGCCGTGAGCAGTTCTTC
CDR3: CASSESREQFF

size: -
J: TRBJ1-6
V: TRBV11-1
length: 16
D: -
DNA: TGTGCCAGCAGCTTGCACCGGGAGCCCGGTAATTCACCCCTCCACTTT
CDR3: CASSLHREPGNSPLHF

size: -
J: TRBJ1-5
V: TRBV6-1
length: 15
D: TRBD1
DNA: TGTGCCAGCAGCGAAGACAGGGCGAGCAATCAGCCCCAGCATTTT
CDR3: CASSEDRASNQPQHF

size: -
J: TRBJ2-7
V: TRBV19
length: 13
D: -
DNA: TGTGCCAGTAGTTCGTTGGACAGATTCGAGCAGTACTTC
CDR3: CASSSLDRFEQYF

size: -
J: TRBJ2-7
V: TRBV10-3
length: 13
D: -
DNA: TGTGCCATCAGTGAAATGAGCTCCTACGAGCAGTACTTC
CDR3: CAISEMSSYEQYF

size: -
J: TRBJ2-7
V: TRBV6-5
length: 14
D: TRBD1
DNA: TGTGCCAGCTCCCTCCGGGACAGATGGGACGAGCAGTACTTC
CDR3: CASSLRDRWDEQYF

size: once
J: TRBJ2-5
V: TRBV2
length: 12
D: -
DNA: TGTGCCAGCGGGACACTGCAAGAGACCCAGTACTTC
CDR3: CASGTLQETQYF

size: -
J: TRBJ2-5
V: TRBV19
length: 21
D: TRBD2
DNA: TGTGCCAGTAGTCAAATCGTTCTTTCGGGACTAGCGGGAGGACGGAGAGAGACCCAGTACTTC
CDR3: CASSQIVLSGLAGGRRETQYF

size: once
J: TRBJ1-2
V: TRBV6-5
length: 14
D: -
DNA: TGTGCCAGCAGATCAGAGGGACAATCGTATGGCTACACCTTC
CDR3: CASRSEGQSYGYTF

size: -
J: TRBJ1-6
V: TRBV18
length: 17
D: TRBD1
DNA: TGTGCCAGCTCACGCGTGAAGGGACAGGGTGGCGATTCACCCCTCCACTTT
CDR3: CASSRVKGQGGDSPLHF